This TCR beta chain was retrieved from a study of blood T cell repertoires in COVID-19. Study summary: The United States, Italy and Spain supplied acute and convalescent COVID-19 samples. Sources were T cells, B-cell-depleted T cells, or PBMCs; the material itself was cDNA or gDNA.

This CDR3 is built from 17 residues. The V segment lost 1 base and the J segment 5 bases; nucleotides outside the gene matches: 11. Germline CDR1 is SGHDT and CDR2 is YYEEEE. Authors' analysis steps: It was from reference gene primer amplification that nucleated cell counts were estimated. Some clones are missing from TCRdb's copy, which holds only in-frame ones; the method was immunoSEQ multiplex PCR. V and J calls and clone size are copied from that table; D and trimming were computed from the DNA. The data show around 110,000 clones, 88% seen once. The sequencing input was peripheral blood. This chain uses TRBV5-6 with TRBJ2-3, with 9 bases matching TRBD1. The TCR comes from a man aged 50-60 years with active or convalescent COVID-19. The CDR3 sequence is CASSLITGGGWVDTQYF. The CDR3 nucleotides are TGTGCCAGCAGCTTGATCACAGGGGGCGGATGGGTAGATACGCAGTATTTT.